Sequencing of this TCR beta chain was carried out in a study of shared clonotypes between healthy human individuals. Overall study: Donors had three CD4 naive, three CD4 memory, two CD8 naive and one CD8 memory plate apiece. General study findings and limits: Investigators collected only blood, and repertoires in tissues likely differ. Rarefaction showed sorted-subset sequencing was incomplete despite large depth.

The CDR3 is 11 residues long. Germline V gene data show CDR1 as SQVTM and CDR2 as ANQGSEA. Samples underwent the assay at deep level. Only in-frame clones appear in the TCRdb table, and some are missing; sequencing was by immunoSEQ multiplex PCR. The sample carries roughly 2.4 million clones, more than 90% recorded once. In the case of this clone: Antigen: not known.

Sample: naive CD4+ T cells sorted from blood. Sample subset: CD45RA+ positively selected. The receptor comes from a man younger than 30 in good health. This chain connects TRBV29-1 to TRBJ2-2, with D perhaps matching TRBD2 (6 bases). CDR3 bases: TGCTTAGGTGGGGGGTCGGGGGAGCTGTTTTTT. Residues: CLGGGSGELFF.